The 14 T cell receptor beta chains below were found in one sample sequenced in a study of T cells in Graves' hyperthyroidism and ophthalmopathy. The CDR3 regions of TCR beta were amplified from RNA transcripts. The HTBI primer set was used in a first-round RT-PCR of the TCR CDR3. Each CDR3 protein is one row after TCRdb ran MiXCR on the multiplex PCR reads. This table has about 840,000 distinct CDR3 sequences, roughly 37% appearing once. The sample comprised blood. The receptor source for this set is a man between 18 and 35 years old with Graves' hyperthyroidism.

On this clonotype itself: A junction end diverges from the germline sequence, so it may reflect a read error. The chain carries TRBV5-1 and TRBJ2-6; maybe TRBD1 (5 bases). Germline assignment: CDR1 SGHRS and CDR2 YFSETQ. This CDR3 has 15 residues. CDR3 coding DNA: TGTGCCAGCAGCTTAAACGCAATTGGGGCCAACGTCCCGACTTTC. Protein sequence: CASSLNAIGANVPTF.

The chain uses TRBV25-1 and TRBJ1-2, with D maybe TRBD1 (5 bases). CDR3 length: 10 residues. The germline V gene has CDR1 MGHDK and CDR2 SYGVNS. V was pared by 8 bases and J by 10 bases, with 11 bases between. In DNA, the CDR3 is TGTGCCAGCGGGGGGTACGACTACACCTTC. This sequence encodes CASGGYDYTF.

The genes are TRBV20-1 and TRBJ2-5; D might be TRBD1 (6 bases). The germline V and J ends were trimmed by 6 bases and 4 bases, with 24 bases remaining between them. Germline V gene sequence: CDR1 DFQATT, CDR2 SNEGSKA (reference sequence). The CDR3 is 16 residues long. As DNA, the CDR3 is TGCAGTGCCGTCAGACAGGAGAATGGTACTCGAGAGACCCAGTACTTC. Translated: CSAVRQENGTRETQYF.

This clonotype appeared a few times. The gene calls are TRBV6-6 and TRBJ2-7; the match to TRBD1 covers 7 bases. The V gene's germline CDR1 is MNHNY and CDR2 SVGAGI (reference sequence). With V trimmed by 10 bases and J by 3 bases, 6 bases remained unmatched. This CDR3 has 12 residues. DNA for the CDR3: TGTGCCACCACAGGGGCCCTCTACGAGCAGTACTTC. Translating gives CATTGALYEQYF.

This clonotype was seen only a few times. The chain couples TRBV20-1 to TRBJ1-5; D might be TRBD1 (6 bases). Trimming stripped 5 bases from V and 4 bases from J, with 18 bases between. CDR3 length: 15 amino acids. Germline CDR1 and CDR2: DFQATT and SNEGSKA (reference sequence). The chain's CDR3 is CSAPSAGGWNQPQHF. CDR3 coding DNA: TGCAGTGCTCCAAGTGCGGGGGGCTGGAATCAGCCCCAGCATTTT.

In its sample, this clonotype was seen many times. The rearrangement joins TRBV24-1 to TRBJ2-2; D unresolved. The germline gives CDR1 KGHDR, CDR2 SFDVKD. The CDR3 is 13 amino acids. Trimming cost V 5 bases and J 5 bases, with 8 bases left between them. In DNA form, the CDR3 reads TGTGCCACCAGTGTTAGCACGACCGGGGAGCTGTTTTTT. It codes for CATSVSTTGELFF.

The chain employs TRBV15 and TRBJ1-4, with a possible D match to TRBD1 (6 bases). Trimming pared 0 bases from V and 8 bases from J, leaving 10 bases between. The CDR3 runs to 14 residues. The germline V gene encodes CDR1 LNHNV and CDR2 YYDKDF (reference sequence). The CDR3 DNA follows: TGTGCCACCAGCAGAGAACAGGGAGGAGAAAAACTGTTTTTT. Its translation is CATSREQGGEKLFF.

This chain connects TRBV5-1 to TRBJ1-1; D uncertain. The V end was cut by 4 bases, the J end by 1 base, with 11 bases between. Germline V CDR1 and CDR2: SGHRS, YFSETQ. The length of the CDR3 is 14 residues. CDR3: CASSKDGENTEAFF. The CDR3 region has the DNA TGCGCCAGCAGCAAGGACGGAGAGAACACTGAAGCTTTCTTT.

This sequence joins TRBV15 and TRBJ1-3, with 8 bases fitting TRBD1. There are 13 residues in the CDR3. CDR1 and CDR2 from the germline V gene are LNHNV and YYDKDF (reference sequence). The junction had 3 bases not matched to a gene; V was cut back by 3 bases and J by 8 bases. CDR3 in amino acids: CATSSGQGYTIYF. DNA for the CDR3: TGTGCCACCAGCAGTGGACAGGGCTACACCATATATTTT.

For this clonotype: The junction and the germline gene differ at one end; a read error may be behind it. The V call is TRBV6-5, the J call TRBJ1-1, with D unclear. Germline loops: CDR1 MNHEY, CDR2 SVGAGI. There are 15 residues in the CDR3. This chain's CDR3 is CASRRPQTVNTEASF. In nucleotides, the CDR3 is TGTGCCAGCAGGCGGCCGCAGACCGTGAACACTGAAGCTTCCTTT.

This clonotype was recorded at least ten times. The gene calls are TRBV29-1 and TRBJ1-1, with 10 bases lining up with TRBD1. V lost 7 bases, J lost 4 bases, and 3 bases stayed unmatched. The CDR3 is 12 residues long. Germline V gene data show CDR1 as SQVTM and CDR2 as ANQGSEA. The CDR3 nucleotides are TGCAGCGGCCGACAGGGGGCCACTGAAGCTTTCTTT. This translates into CSGRQGATEAFF.

This clonotype was seen only a few times. The chain carries TRBV2 and TRBJ2-7; perhaps TRBD2 as D (7 bases). Trimming shortened V by 7 bases and J by 3 bases, and 19 bases separated the two germline ends. The germline gives CDR1 SNHLY, CDR2 FYNNEI. This CDR3 contains 15 residues. CDR3 sequence reads: CASTLGGDSYYEQYF. Written as DNA, the CDR3 is TGTGCCAGCACCTTAGGGGGGGACTCTTACTACGAGCAGTACTTC.

The chain uses TRBV7-3 and TRBJ2-7; the D is unclear. CDR1 and CDR2 from the germline V gene are SGHTA and FQGTGA. This CDR3 contains 15 residues. Between the trimmed V and J ends, which lost 2 bases and 1 base, there was a span of 12 bases. CDR3 loop: CASSLEPERSYEQYF. For the CDR3, the DNA is TGTGCCAGCAGCTTAGAGCCCGAGCGATCCTACGAGCAGTACTTC.

The chain links TRBV15 to TRBJ1-3; TRBD1 matches at 7 bases. The CDR3 sequence is 16 residues long. The germline gives CDR1 LNHNV, CDR2 YYDKDF (reference sequence). V gave up 1 base and J gave up 2 bases; unmatched junction bases: 5. The CDR3: CATSRGRGGPGNTIYF. CDR3 nucleotide sequence: TGTGCCACCAGCAGAGGCAGGGGGGGGCCTGGAAACACCATATATTTT.